Below, 14 T cell receptor beta chains from the same sample are listed, as sequenced in a study of T cell repertoires in cytomegalovirus infection. No antigen has been identified for these receptors. TCRdb used MiXCR to reprocess the reads, holding one entry per CDR3 protein. The sample holds around 900,000 distinct CDR3 sequences, around 29% seen once. The starting material was cultured CD8+ T cells from PBMCs, obtained from culture after CMV antigen stimulation. All receptors derive from a human donor in good health (CMV status not recorded). Some clones in this sample may be carry-over from other donors' samples.

The V call is TRBV7-9, the J call TRBJ2-4; TRBD2 aligns across 9 bases. Germline V gene data show CDR1 as SEHNR and CDR2 as FQNEAQ (reference sequence). After removal of 5 bases from V and 3 bases from J, the junction contained 14 bases not matched to a gene. The length of the CDR3 is 18 residues. CDR3 nucleotide sequence: TGTGCCAGCAGCCCCGATGGGCGGGGGGGCCTAAGCAAAAACATTCAGTACTTC. Residues: CASSPDGRGGLSKNIQYF.

V usage is TRBV12-3 or TRBV12-4 and J usage is TRBJ2-1; 9 positions agree with TRBD1. This CDR3 is 15 amino acids long. V dropped 7 bases and J dropped 4; count of bases not matched to a gene: 8. CDR3 DNA sequence: TGTGCCAGCAAACCCCGGGACAGGGTGTACAATGAGCAGTTCTTC. Its translation: CASKPRDRVYNEQFF.

The chain recombines TRBV14 with TRBJ2-3, with unresolved D. V dropped 0 bases and J dropped 0 bases, with 19 bases sitting between them. CDR1 and CDR2 from the germline V gene are SGHDN and FVKESK. This CDR3 comprises 19 residues. The CDR3 sequence: CASSQDLGYIFSSTDTQYF. For the CDR3, the DNA is TGTGCCAGCAGCCAAGATCTAGGGTACATCTTCTCAAGCACAGATACGCAGTATTTT.

V gene TRBV7-9 combines with J gene TRBJ1-1; D perhaps matches TRBD1 (5 bases). Trimming removed 0 bases at V and 11 bases at J, with 7 bases between. The CDR3 runs 11 residues. Germline V gene data show CDR1 as SEHNR and CDR2 as FQNEAQ (reference sequence). DNA for the CDR3: TGTGCCAGCAGCTTAGCGGGGGACGCTTTCTTT. This sequence encodes CASSLAGDAFF.

The gene calls are TRBV7-9 and TRBJ2-5; 10 nucleotides line up with TRBD1. J gave up 3 bases and V 5 bases, and 6 bases lay outside the gene matches. This CDR3 has 15 amino acids. Germline CDR1 and CDR2: SEHNR and FQNEAQ (reference sequence). The CDR3 DNA sequence: TGTGCCAGCAGCGACAAAGGGACAGGGGAAGAGACCCAGTACTTC. This encodes CASSDKGTGEETQYF.

V usage is TRBV7-6 and J usage is TRBJ2-1, with TRBD2 matching 9 bases. Germline lookup yields CDR1 SGHVS and CDR2 FNYEAQ. With V trimmed by 5 bases and J by 0 bases, 2 bases remained unmatched. The CDR3 sequence is 15 residues long. CDR3 nucleotides: TGTGCCAGCAGCCGCGGGGGGGCCTCCTACAATGAGCAGTTCTTC. This codes for CASSRGGASYNEQFF. The entire variable domain, with the rest obtained from reference TRBV7-6 and TRBJ2-1, is as follows: GAGVSQSPRYKVTKRGQDVALRCDPISGHVSLYWYRQALGQGPEFLTYFNYEAQQDKSGLPNDRFSAERPEGSISTLTIQRTEQRDSAMYRCASSRGGASYNEQFFGPGTRLTVL.

Only a few counts were recorded for this clonotype. V gene TRBV7-9 combines with J gene TRBJ1-1; D unresolved. This CDR3 spans 12 amino acids. CDR1 is SEHNR, CDR2 FQNEAQ, per germline (reference sequence). Trimming took off 5 bases at V and 6 bases at J, with 10 bases between the two ends. The CDR3 DNA sequence: TGTGCCAGCAGCCCTAGGAAGGCTGAAGCTTTCTTT. Translation: CASSPRKAEAFF.

This clonotype came up once. The chain joins TRBV6-1 to TRBJ2-1; 10 nucleotides line up with TRBD1. Losses at the gene ends were 9 bases for V and 3 bases for J; bases not matched to a gene: 14. Germline CDR1 is MNHNS and CDR2 is SASEGT. The CDR3 is 17 amino acids. The CDR3 DNA reads TGTGCCAGTACCTCCGACCTAGGACAGGGGGTCTACAATGAGCAGTTCTTC. Encoded protein: CASTSDLGQGVYNEQFF.

This clonotype was detected only a few times. The chain employs TRBV7-9 and TRBJ2-1; TRBD1 matches at 11 bases. Germline-derived CDR1 and CDR2 are SEHNR and FQNEAQ (reference sequence). Trimming at V came to 5 bases and at J to 4 bases, leaving 4 bases not matched to a gene. This CDR3 has 15 amino acids. DNA of the CDR3: TGTGCCAGCAGCGACGGACAGGGGGCTTACAATGAGCAGTTCTTC. Amino acids: CASSDGQGAYNEQFF.

J is TRBJ2-7 and V is TRBV7-2; a weak D match, TRBD2 (6 bases). Germline V gene sequence: CDR1 SGHTA, CDR2 FQGNSA. The CDR3 runs 13 residues. The V and J ends lost 5 bases and 4 bases respectively, with 12 bases between them. The CDR3 coding sequence is TGTGCCAGCAGCCCTAGCGTGGGTTACGAGCAGTACGTC. Translating gives CASSPSVGYEQYV.

This chain links TRBV4-3 with TRBJ2-1, with D uncertain. Per the germline V gene, CDR1 is LGHNA and CDR2 is YSLEER. The length of the CDR3 is 13 residues. V was clipped by 2 bases and J by 9 bases, with 11 bases between them. CDR3 protein: CASSQFKYSEQFF. The DNA for the CDR3 is TGCGCCAGCAGCCAATTCAAGTATAGTGAGCAGTTCTTC.

The genes are TRBV29-1 and TRBJ2-1, with TRBD1 matching 9 bases. V was clipped by 4 bases and J by 2 bases; unmatched bases: 0. Germline CDR1 and CDR2: SQVTM and ANQGSEA. The CDR3 has 13 amino acids. CDR3 amino acids: CSVGDRAYNEQFF. CDR3 sequence (DNA): TGCAGCGTTGGGGACAGGGCCTACAATGAGCAGTTCTTC.

This clonotype was detected only a few times. This chain connects TRBV12-3 or TRBV12-4 to TRBJ2-7; D unclear. V lost 6 bases to trimming and J lost 2 bases, with 8 bases between them. This CDR3 comprises 12 residues. This CDR3 is CASSPQAYEQYF. CDR3 bases: TGTGCCAGCAGCCCCCAGGCCTACGAGCAGTACTTC.

This clonotype was seen only a few times. J is TRBJ1-1 and V is TRBV9; TRBD1 matches at 7 bases. The V gene end was trimmed by 3 bases and the J gene end by 0 bases; junction bases not matched to a gene: 2. This CDR3 contains 14 residues. The germline CDR1 and CDR2 sequences are SGDLS and YYNGEE. The CDR3 coding sequence is TGTGCCAGCAGCGGGGGGACAGTGAACACTGAAGCTTTCTTT. It codes for CASSGGTVNTEAFF.